There are many counts of the clone carrying this TCR beta chain. Its antigen is unknown. TCRdb processed the reads anew with MiXCR; each CDR3 protein has one entry. The repertoire holds approximately 730,000 distinct CDR3 sequences, with almost 30% as singletons. The sample originates from a study of T cell repertoires in cytomegalovirus infection. Germline CDR1 reads SGHVS; CDR2 reads FNYEAQ. Losses at the gene ends were 5 bases for V and 6 bases for J; bases not matched to a gene: 5. CDR3 length equals 15 residues. The source was cultured CD8+ T cells from PBMCs, collected from culture after CMV antigen stimulation. The TCR comes from a human donor in good health (CMV status not recorded). Some clones in this sample may be carry-over from other donors' samples. V and J are TRBV7-6 and TRBJ2-1; 12 bases fit TRBD1. The chain's CDR3 is CASSTSGQGANEQFF. Here the CDR3 DNA reads TGTGCCAGCAGCACCTCGGGACAGGGGGCCAATGAGCAGTTCTTC.